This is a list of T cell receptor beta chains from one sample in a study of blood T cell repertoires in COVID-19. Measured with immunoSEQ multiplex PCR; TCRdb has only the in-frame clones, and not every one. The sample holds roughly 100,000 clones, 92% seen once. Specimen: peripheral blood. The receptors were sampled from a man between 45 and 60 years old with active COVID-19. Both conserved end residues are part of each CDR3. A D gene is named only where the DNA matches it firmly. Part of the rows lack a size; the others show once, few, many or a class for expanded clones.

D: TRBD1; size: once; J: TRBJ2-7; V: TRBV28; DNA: TGTGCCAGCAGCACGACAGGGGGCTTATACGAGCAGTACTTC; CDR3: CASSTTGGLYEQYF
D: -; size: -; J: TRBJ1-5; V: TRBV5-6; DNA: TGTGCCAGTAGTTCACAGGGCCTCAATCAGCCCCAGCATTTT; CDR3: CASSSQGLNQPQHF
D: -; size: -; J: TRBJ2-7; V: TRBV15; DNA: TGTGCCACCAGCAGAGTCCCCAGCTACGAGCAGTACTTC; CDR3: CATSRVPSYEQYF
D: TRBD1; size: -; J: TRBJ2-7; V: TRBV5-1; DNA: TGCGCCAGCAGCTCAGGACAGGGGGTCGACGAGCAGTACTTC; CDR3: CASSSGQGVDEQYF
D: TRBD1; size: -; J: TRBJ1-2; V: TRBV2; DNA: TGTGCCAGCAGTGTTGACAGGGTTCATGGCTACACCTTC; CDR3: CASSVDRVHGYTF
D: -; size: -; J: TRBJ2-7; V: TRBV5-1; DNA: TGCGCCAGCAGCTCCGAGGGCACCTACGAGCAGTACTTC; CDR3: CASSSEGTYEQYF
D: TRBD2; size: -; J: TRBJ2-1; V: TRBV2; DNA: TGTGCCAGCAGAACTCTAGCGGGCGGGACCAATGAGCAGTTCTTC; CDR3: CASRTLAGGTNEQFF
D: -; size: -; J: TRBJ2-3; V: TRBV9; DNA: TGTGCCAGCAGCGTTGGAACAGGGATGGGAACAGATACGCAGTATTTT; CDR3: CASSVGTGMGTDTQYF
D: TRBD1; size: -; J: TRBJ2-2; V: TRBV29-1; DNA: TGCAGCGTTTCACAAATAACCGGGACAGGGAACACCGGGGAGCTGTTTTTT; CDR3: CSVSQITGTGNTGELFF
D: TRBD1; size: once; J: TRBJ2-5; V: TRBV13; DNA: TGTGCCAGCAGCTTAGGAGGGGGCGCGGGCGAGGAGACCCAGTACTTC; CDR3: CASSLGGGAGEETQYF
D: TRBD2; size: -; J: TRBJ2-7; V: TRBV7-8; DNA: TGTGCCAGCAGCCCTTTTGGTAGCGGGTCAACCTACGAGCAGTACTTC; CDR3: CASSPFGSGSTYEQYF
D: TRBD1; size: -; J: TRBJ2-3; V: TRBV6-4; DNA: TGTGCCAGCAGGGAGACAGGGGTCGAGAGCACAGATACGCAGTATTTT; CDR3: CASRETGVESTDTQYF
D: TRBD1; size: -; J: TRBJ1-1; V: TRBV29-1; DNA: TGCAGCGTTTCCGGGACAGAGCAGAACACTGAAGCTTTCTTT; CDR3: CSVSGTEQNTEAFF
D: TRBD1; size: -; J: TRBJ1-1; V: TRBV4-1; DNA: TGCGCCAGCAGCCCGGAGTTAGACAGGGTGGGCAGACAGAACACTGAAGCTTTCTTT; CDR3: CASSPELDRVGRQNTEAFF
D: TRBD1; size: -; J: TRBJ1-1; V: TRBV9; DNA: TGTGCCAGCAGCGTAGGGCGGAACAGGGGGAACACTGAAGCTTTCTTT; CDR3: CASSVGRNRGNTEAFF
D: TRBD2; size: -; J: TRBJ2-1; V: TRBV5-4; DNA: TGTGCCAGCCAAGTTCCGGGACTAGCGGGAGGGGCTGAGCAGTTCTTC; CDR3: CASQVPGLAGGAEQFF
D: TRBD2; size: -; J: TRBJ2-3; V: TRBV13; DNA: TGTGCCAGCAGCCTGACTAGCCGGAGGAAAGATACGCAGTATTTT; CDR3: CASSLTSRRKDTQYF
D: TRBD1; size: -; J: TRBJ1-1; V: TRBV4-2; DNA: TGTGCCAGCAGCCACCCGACAGGGCCGTGGAACACTGAAGCTTTCTTT; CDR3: CASSHPTGPWNTEAFF
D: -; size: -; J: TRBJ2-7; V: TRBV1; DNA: TGCACCAGCAGCCAAGTAGCGGGAGGGCACTGCGAGCAGTACTTC; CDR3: CTSSQVAGGHCEQYF
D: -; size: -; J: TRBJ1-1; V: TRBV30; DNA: TGTGCCTGGAGTAAAGGACACGGCGCTGAAGCTTTCTTT; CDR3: CAWSKGHGAEAFF
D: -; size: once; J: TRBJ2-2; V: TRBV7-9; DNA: TGTGCCAGCAGATCCCAGACAGGGAACACCGGGGAGCTGTTTTTT; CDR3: CASRSQTGNTGELFF
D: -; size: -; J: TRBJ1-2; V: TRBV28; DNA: TGTGCCAGCAGTGACACAGGGCTAAACTATGGCTACACCTTC; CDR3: CASSDTGLNYGYTF